This T cell receptor (beta chain) was found in a study of PD-L1 blockade in urothelial cancer. The overall study: Peripheral blood specimens exhibited a median yield of roughly 140,000 T cells.

Broader study findings: Pretreatment clonality of the blood TCR repertoire below the median was predictive of superior survival. By 3 weeks, tumor-associated blood clones had expanded more in durable-benefit patients.

This CDR3 comprises 13 residues. V shed 8 bases and J shed 5 bases, with 16 bases lying between them. Germline assignment: CDR1 ENHRY and CDR2 SYGVKD. About this clone itself: The antigen remains undetermined.

The method was immunoSEQ multiplex PCR; TCRdb's version includes in-frame clones alone and lacks a portion of them. The table lists 45,000 to 60,000 clones, roughly nine tenths of them singletons. Sequences were derived from PBMCs, sampled around atezolizumab (anti-PD-L1) treatment. The origin of this receptor is a man aged 55 to 70 with urothelial cancer. V is TRBV10-3 and J is TRBJ2-7; tentatively, D is TRBD1 (6 bases). CDR3 residues: CAIWDMGLHEQYF. DNA for the CDR3: TGTGCCATCTGGGACATGGGGCTACACGAGCAGTACTTC.